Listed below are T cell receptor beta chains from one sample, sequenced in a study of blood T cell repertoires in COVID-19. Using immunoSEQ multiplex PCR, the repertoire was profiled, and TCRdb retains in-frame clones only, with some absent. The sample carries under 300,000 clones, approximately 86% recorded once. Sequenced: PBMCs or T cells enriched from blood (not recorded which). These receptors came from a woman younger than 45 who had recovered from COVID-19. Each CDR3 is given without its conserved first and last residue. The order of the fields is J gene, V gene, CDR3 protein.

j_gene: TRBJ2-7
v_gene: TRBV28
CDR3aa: ASGAGTYEQY

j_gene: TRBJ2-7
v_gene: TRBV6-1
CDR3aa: ASSDSGEQY

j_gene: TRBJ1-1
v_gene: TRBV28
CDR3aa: ASSFSGTEAF

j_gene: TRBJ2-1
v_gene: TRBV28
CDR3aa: ASNTGWVNEQF

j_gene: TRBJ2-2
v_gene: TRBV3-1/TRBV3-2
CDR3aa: ASRDRGQTGELF

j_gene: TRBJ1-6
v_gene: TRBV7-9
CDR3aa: ASSLEGNSPLH

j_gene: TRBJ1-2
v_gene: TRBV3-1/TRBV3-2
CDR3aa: ASSQEGGRGLHGYT

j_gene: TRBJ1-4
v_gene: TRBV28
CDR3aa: ASSLGARGKEKLF

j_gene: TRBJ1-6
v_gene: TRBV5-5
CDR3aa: ASSSRQGPSPLH

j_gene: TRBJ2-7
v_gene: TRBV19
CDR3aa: ASSPRDRGYEQY

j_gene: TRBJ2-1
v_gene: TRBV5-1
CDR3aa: ASSFRDTYNEQF

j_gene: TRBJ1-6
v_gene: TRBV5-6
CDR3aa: ASSSGISYNSPLH

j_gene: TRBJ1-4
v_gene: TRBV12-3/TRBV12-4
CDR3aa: ASSPGREKLF

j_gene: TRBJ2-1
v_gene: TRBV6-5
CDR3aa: ASSFGRLGGNEQF

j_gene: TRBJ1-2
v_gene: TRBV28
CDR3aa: ASARQGRNYGYT

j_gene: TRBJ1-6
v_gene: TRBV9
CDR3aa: ASSVDPGGNSPLH

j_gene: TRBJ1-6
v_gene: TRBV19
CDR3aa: ASSIDRAGNSPLH

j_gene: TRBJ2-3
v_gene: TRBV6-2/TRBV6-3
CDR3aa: ASSYSANHRGFMDTQY

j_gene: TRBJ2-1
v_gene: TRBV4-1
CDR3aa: ASSQEGANSYNEQF

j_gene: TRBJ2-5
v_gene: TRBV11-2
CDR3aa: AVEGRGRGETQY

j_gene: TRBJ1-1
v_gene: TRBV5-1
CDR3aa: ASSLVQGSLTEAF

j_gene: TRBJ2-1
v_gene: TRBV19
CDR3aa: ASSLLEYNEQF

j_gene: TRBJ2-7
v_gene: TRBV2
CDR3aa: ASSEQGYEQY

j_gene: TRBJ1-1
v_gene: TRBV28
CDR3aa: ASKGDRINLEAF

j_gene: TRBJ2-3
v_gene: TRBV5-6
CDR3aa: ASSLYKRQGSSTDTQY

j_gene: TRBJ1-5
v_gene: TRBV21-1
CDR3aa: ASSKAEQGYSNQPQH

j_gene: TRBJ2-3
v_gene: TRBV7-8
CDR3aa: ASSSSSTDTQY

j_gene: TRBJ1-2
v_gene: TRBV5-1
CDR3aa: ASSHHLQGVSNYGYT

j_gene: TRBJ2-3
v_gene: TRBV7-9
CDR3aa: ASTPRGASAIDTQY

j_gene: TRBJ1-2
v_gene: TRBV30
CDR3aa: AWRGQGIFYGYT

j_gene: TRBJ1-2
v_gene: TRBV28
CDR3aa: ASSLTGSWYGYT

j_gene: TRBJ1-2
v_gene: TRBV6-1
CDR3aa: ASSEAYRSPLYGYT

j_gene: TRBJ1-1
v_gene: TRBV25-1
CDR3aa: ASSLGWDRGAF

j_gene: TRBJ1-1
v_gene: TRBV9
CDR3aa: ASSDAGTSNTEAF

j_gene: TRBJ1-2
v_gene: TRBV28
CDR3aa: ASSSPRALYGYT

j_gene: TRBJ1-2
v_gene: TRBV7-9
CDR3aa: ASSSGTIDYGYT

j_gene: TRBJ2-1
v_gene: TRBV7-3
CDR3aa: ASSYDRAPYNEQF

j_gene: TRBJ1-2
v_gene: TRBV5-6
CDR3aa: ASSSRQDPIYGYT

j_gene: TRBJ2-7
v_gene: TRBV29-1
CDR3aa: SVEADPNQNPASGGAYEQY

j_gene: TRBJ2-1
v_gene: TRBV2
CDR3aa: ASSGHIAGLWINEQF

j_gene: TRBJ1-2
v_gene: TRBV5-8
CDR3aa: ASSAPGGWNYGYT

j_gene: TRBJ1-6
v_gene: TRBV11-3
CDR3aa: ASSLIIGRGIGSPLH

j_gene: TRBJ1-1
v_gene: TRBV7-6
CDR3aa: ASSLEQNTEAF

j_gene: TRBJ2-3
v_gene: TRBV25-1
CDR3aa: ASSAREGDTDTQY

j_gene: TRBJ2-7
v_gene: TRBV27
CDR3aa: ASSLLGLSLYEQY

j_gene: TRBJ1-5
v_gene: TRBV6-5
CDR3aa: ASRRRAQPQH

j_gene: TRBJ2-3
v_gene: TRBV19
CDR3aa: ASRPRGSITDTQY

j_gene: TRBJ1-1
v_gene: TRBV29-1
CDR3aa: SVGTATEAF

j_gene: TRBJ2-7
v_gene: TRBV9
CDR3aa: ASSRGWRDDEQY

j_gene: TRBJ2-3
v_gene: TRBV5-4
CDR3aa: ASSLAGTQY

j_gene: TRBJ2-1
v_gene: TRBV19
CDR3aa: ASGGAYNEQF

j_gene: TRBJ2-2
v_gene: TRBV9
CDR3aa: ASNGGRGTGELF

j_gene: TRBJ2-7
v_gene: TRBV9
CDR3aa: ASSEGGASYEQY

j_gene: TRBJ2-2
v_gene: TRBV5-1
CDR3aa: ASSPGVGVVNTGELF